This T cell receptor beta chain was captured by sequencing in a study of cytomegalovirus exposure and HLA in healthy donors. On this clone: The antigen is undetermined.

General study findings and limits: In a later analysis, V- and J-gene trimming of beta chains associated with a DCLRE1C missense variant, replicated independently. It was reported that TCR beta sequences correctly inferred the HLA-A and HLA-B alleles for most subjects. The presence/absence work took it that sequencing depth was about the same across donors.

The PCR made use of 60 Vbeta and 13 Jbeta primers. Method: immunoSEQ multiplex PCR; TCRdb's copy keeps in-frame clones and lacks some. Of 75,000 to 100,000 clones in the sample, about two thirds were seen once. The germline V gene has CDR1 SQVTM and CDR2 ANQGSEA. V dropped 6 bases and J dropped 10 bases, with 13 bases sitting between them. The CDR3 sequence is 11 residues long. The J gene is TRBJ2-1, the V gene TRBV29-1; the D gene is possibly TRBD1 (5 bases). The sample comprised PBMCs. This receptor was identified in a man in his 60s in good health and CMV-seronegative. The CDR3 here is CSVETGAEQFF. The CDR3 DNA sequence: TGCAGCGTAGAAACAGGAGCCGAGCAGTTCTTC.